This is a list of T cell receptor beta chains from one sample in a study of blood T cell repertoires in COVID-19. TCRdb keeps only in-frame clones here, not all; method: immunoSEQ multiplex PCR. The sample includes more than 130,000 clones, 85% to 90% of them seen just once. Sequencing was performed on peripheral blood. The receptor set was obtained from a woman in her thirties or forties with acute or convalescent COVID-19. The CDR3 runs from the conserved cysteine through the conserved F or W. D genes are given only for firm matches. Size is omitted from some rows. Given values are once, few, many or a class for expanded clones.

J gene: TRBJ2-7
V gene: TRBV7-6
D gene: TRBD1
clone size: -
CDR3 DNA: TGTGCCAGCAGCTACCTTCCGGGACAGGGCGAGCAGTACTTC
CDR3 protein: CASSYLPGQGEQYF

J gene: TRBJ1-1
V gene: TRBV6-2/TRBV6-3
D gene: -
clone size: few
CDR3 DNA: TGTGCCAGCAGTTACGGTCGGGGGAAGGGGAACACTGAAGCTTTCTTT
CDR3 protein: CASSYGRGKGNTEAFF

J gene: TRBJ1-6
V gene: TRBV7-2
D gene: -
clone size: once
CDR3 DNA: TGTGCCAGCAGCTTTGGAGGCCTTTCACCCCTCCACTTT
CDR3 protein: CASSFGGLSPLHF

J gene: TRBJ1-1
V gene: TRBV12-3/TRBV12-4
D gene: -
clone size: -
CDR3 DNA: TGTGCCAGCAGTTTAAGCGCGCTAAGGGCTTTCTTT
CDR3 protein: CASSLSALRAFF

J gene: TRBJ2-7
V gene: TRBV6-5
D gene: -
clone size: once
CDR3 DNA: TGTGCCAGCAGTTACGGGGGGTCCTACGAGCAGTACTTC
CDR3 protein: CASSYGGSYEQYF

J gene: TRBJ1-2
V gene: TRBV7-2
D gene: TRBD1
clone size: -
CDR3 DNA: TGTGCCAGCAGCTTAAACCCCACAGGGGGCGGCTATGGCTACACCTTC
CDR3 protein: CASSLNPTGGGYGYTF

J gene: TRBJ2-2
V gene: TRBV7-9
D gene: TRBD2
clone size: -
CDR3 DNA: TGTGCCAGCAGGCGAGGGAGCGGGGGTGAGCTGTTTTTT
CDR3 protein: CASRRGSGGELFF

J gene: TRBJ1-1
V gene: TRBV30
D gene: TRBD1
clone size: -
CDR3 DNA: TGTGCCTGGAGTGCGCGTAACAGGGGGCTCTCTGAAGCTTTCTTT
CDR3 protein: CAWSARNRGLSEAFF

J gene: TRBJ2-1
V gene: TRBV7-9
D gene: -
clone size: -
CDR3 DNA: TGTGCCAGCAGCTTCCGACAGTTTATCACCTACAATGAGCAGTTCTTC
CDR3 protein: CASSFRQFITYNEQFF

J gene: TRBJ2-5
V gene: TRBV19
D gene: -
clone size: -
CDR3 DNA: TGTGCCAGTAGTATTCGACAGTTACAGACCCAGTACTTC
CDR3 protein: CASSIRQLQTQYF

J gene: TRBJ1-1
V gene: TRBV7-3
D gene: -
clone size: -
CDR3 DNA: TGTGCCAGCAGCCGTTCGGTCTACACTGAAGCTTTCTTT
CDR3 protein: CASSRSVYTEAFF

J gene: TRBJ2-7
V gene: TRBV7-9
D gene: TRBD1
clone size: -
CDR3 DNA: TGTGCCAGCAGCCCTGTTAGGGGGCTCTACGAGCAGTACTTC
CDR3 protein: CASSPVRGLYEQYF

J gene: TRBJ2-1
V gene: TRBV5-3
D gene: TRBD2
clone size: -
CDR3 DNA: TGTGCCAGAAGCTTGGAGGCTAGCGGGAGAGGGGACAATGAGCAGTTCTTC
CDR3 protein: CARSLEASGRGDNEQFF

J gene: TRBJ2-6
V gene: TRBV7-2
D gene: -
clone size: -
CDR3 DNA: TGTGCCAGCAGCTCAGCTGGGGGAGGTTCTGGGGCCAACGTCCTGACTTTC
CDR3 protein: CASSSAGGGSGANVLTF

J gene: TRBJ2-1
V gene: TRBV7-2
D gene: TRBD2
clone size: -
CDR3 DNA: TGTGCCAGCAGCCTCCTAGCGGGAGGCGTTCCCCAGCAGTTCTTC
CDR3 protein: CASSLLAGGVPQQFF

J gene: TRBJ1-1
V gene: TRBV21-1
D gene: -
clone size: -
CDR3 DNA: TGTGCCAGCAGCAAAGGTAAGGGGGCGGACACTGAAGCTTTCTTT
CDR3 protein: CASSKGKGADTEAFF

J gene: TRBJ1-2
V gene: TRBV28
D gene: TRBD1
clone size: -
CDR3 DNA: TGTGCCAGCAATACCCCGGGACAGGGAGACTATGGCTACACCTTC
CDR3 protein: CASNTPGQGDYGYTF

J gene: TRBJ1-6
V gene: TRBV10-3
D gene: TRBD1
clone size: -
CDR3 DNA: TGTGCCATCAGCCTGGACAGGGTCTATTCACCCCTCCACTTT
CDR3 protein: CAISLDRVYSPLHF

J gene: TRBJ1-1
V gene: TRBV11-2
D gene: -
clone size: -
CDR3 DNA: TGTGCCAGCAGCTCCAGTCTGGGGGCCATGAACACTGAAGCTTTCTTT
CDR3 protein: CASSSSLGAMNTEAFF

J gene: TRBJ2-1
V gene: TRBV19
D gene: TRBD1
clone size: -
CDR3 DNA: TGTGCCAGTGGCCCCAAGGGGGCACTTCTGGTGTGGAATGAGCAGTTCTTC
CDR3 protein: CASGPKGALLVWNEQFF

J gene: TRBJ2-7
V gene: TRBV6-2/TRBV6-3
D gene: -
clone size: few
CDR3 DNA: TGTGCCAGCAGTTATCTCTACGAGCAGTACTTC
CDR3 protein: CASSYLYEQYF

J gene: TRBJ2-2
V gene: TRBV3-1/TRBV3-2
D gene: TRBD1
clone size: few
CDR3 DNA: TGTGCCAGCAGCCCGCGGACAGGGAGGACCGGGGAGCTGTTTTTT
CDR3 protein: CASSPRTGRTGELFF

J gene: TRBJ2-5
V gene: TRBV25-1
D gene: -
clone size: -
CDR3 DNA: TGTGCCAGCAGTGAGTCGGCAGGGTTCGCGACCCAGTACTTC
CDR3 protein: CASSESAGFATQYF

J gene: TRBJ2-3
V gene: TRBV24-1
D gene: TRBD1
clone size: -
CDR3 DNA: TGTGCCACCAGTGATTATAGACAGGGGAAAACAGATACGCAGTATTTT
CDR3 protein: CATSDYRQGKTDTQYF

J gene: TRBJ1-1
V gene: TRBV7-9
D gene: TRBD1
clone size: -
CDR3 DNA: TGTGCCAGCAGCCCCGGGACAGTGAACACTGAAGCTTTCTTT
CDR3 protein: CASSPGTVNTEAFF

J gene: TRBJ2-7
V gene: TRBV5-1
D gene: -
clone size: -
CDR3 DNA: TGCGCCAGCAGCCACGGTGAGTCCTACCACGAGCAGTACTTC
CDR3 protein: CASSHGESYHEQYF

J gene: TRBJ2-7
V gene: TRBV7-2
D gene: TRBD2
clone size: -
CDR3 DNA: TGTGCCAGCAGCTTACCGGGACTAGCGGGAGGGCTGGGTAACGAGCAGTACTTC
CDR3 protein: CASSLPGLAGGLGNEQYF

J gene: TRBJ2-2
V gene: TRBV30
D gene: TRBD2
clone size: -
CDR3 DNA: TGTGCCTCAAGACTAGCGGGGAACACCGGGGAGCTGTTTTTT
CDR3 protein: CASRLAGNTGELFF

J gene: TRBJ2-7
V gene: TRBV25-1
D gene: TRBD2
clone size: -
CDR3 DNA: TGTGCCAGCAGTGAAGCGACTAGCGGGAGTACCCCCTACGAGCAGTACTTC
CDR3 protein: CASSEATSGSTPYEQYF

J gene: TRBJ1-2
V gene: TRBV7-9
D gene: TRBD1
clone size: once
CDR3 DNA: TGTGCCAGCAGCCTACGACAGGGTCATGGCTACACCTTC
CDR3 protein: CASSLRQGHGYTF

J gene: TRBJ1-1
V gene: TRBV29-1
D gene: TRBD1
clone size: -
CDR3 DNA: TGCAGCGCCGGGGACAGGTCTGAAGCTTTCTTT
CDR3 protein: CSAGDRSEAFF

J gene: TRBJ1-1
V gene: TRBV30
D gene: -
clone size: -
CDR3 DNA: TGTGCCTGGAGCCCCGGGTCTTACGGAGCTTTCTTT
CDR3 protein: CAWSPGSYGAFF

J gene: TRBJ2-2
V gene: TRBV5-1
D gene: -
clone size: few
CDR3 DNA: TGCGCCAGCAGCTTAGGAATTCCCACTCTCCCGGGCACCGGGGAGCTGTTTTTT
CDR3 protein: CASSLGIPTLPGTGELFF

J gene: TRBJ1-2
V gene: TRBV19
D gene: -
clone size: -
CDR3 DNA: TGTGCCAGTAGTATAGATAGCCCGGGGTACGGTGGCTACACCTTC
CDR3 protein: CASSIDSPGYGGYTF

J gene: TRBJ1-3
V gene: TRBV18
D gene: TRBD1
clone size: -
CDR3 DNA: TGTGCCAGCTCACCACCCACACGATTATTGGGACAGGCCGGTAAAGATGGAAACACCATATATTTT
CDR3 protein: CASSPPTRLLGQAGKDGNTIYF